The clone carrying this TCR beta chain has more than one count but fewer than ten. A second roughly 6 to 12 cycle PCR used barcoded and J-beta primers. TCRdb reanalysed the 5' RACE reads using MiXCR and keeps one entry per CDR3 protein. The sample yields some 780,000 distinct CDR3 sequences, approximately 53% seen once. This specimen comes from a study of blood T cells in healthy people across ages. The CDR3 contains 14 residues. Germline CDR1 is MDHEN and CDR2 is SYDVKM. V lost 3 bases and J 0 bases, leaving 7 bases between the germline ends. The chain combines TRBV28 with TRBJ2-3, with unresolved D. This TCR was sampled from a man aged 40-49 years in good health. Sequenced sample: blood. The CDR3 DNA reads TGTGCCAGCAGTTTCACGATCAGCACAGATACGCAGTATTTT. Amino acid sequence: CASSFTISTDTQYF.